Below, 31 T cell receptor beta chains from the same sample are listed, as sequenced in a study of blood T cell repertoires in COVID-19. Method: immunoSEQ multiplex PCR; TCRdb's copy keeps in-frame clones and lacks some. The sample carries around 180,000 clones, 88% recorded once. The specimen sequenced was peripheral blood. The receptor source for this set is a human donor in a cohort sampled during active COVID-19.

The chain links TRBV15 to TRBJ1-1; 9 bases agree with TRBD1. J gave up 1 base and V 1 base, and 4 bases lay outside the gene matches. CDR1 and CDR2 from the germline V gene are LNHNV and YYDKDF (reference sequence). CDR3 length: 16 amino acids. The CDR3 bases are TGTGCCACCAGCAGAGGGTGGGACAGGGCGAACACTGAAGCTTTCTTT. Translation gives CATSRGWDRANTEAFF.

CDR3 coding DNA: TGTGCCAGTAGTAGGAGGGGGCGGGGTAGCACTGAAGCTTTCTTT. Translated: CASSRRGRGSTEAFF. The genes are TRBV19 and TRBJ1-1, with TRBD1 matching over 7 bases. The germline V gene has CDR1 LNHDA and CDR2 SQIVND (reference sequence). The CDR3 extends over 15 amino acids. Losses at the gene ends were 4 bases for V and 4 bases for J; bases not matched to a gene: 9.

This chain joins TRBV4-1 and TRBJ1-2; the match to TRBD1 covers 7 bases. With V trimmed by 3 bases and J by 6 bases, 7 bases remained unmatched. Germline CDR1 is MGHRA and CDR2 is YSYEKL. The CDR3 totals 14 residues. CDR3 loop: CASSQVDRAHGYTF. In DNA form, the CDR3 reads TGCGCCAGCAGCCAGGTCGACAGGGCCCATGGCTACACCTTC.

This clone has only a few counts. This same CDR3 is encoded by further DNA sequences in the sample. This chain uses TRBV6-1 with TRBJ1-1; a possible D gene is TRBD1 (6 bases). The germline CDR1 and CDR2 sequences are MNHNS and SASEGT. Trimming removed 3 bases from V and 4 bases from J, with 9 bases in between. This CDR3 is built from 13 residues. CDR3 DNA: TGTGCCAGCAGTGAGAACAGGGTCACTGAAGCTTTCTTT. Translating gives CASSENRVTEAFF.

The V call is TRBV5-1, the J call TRBJ2-7, with D tentatively TRBD2 (6 bases). V was trimmed by 0 bases and J by 10 bases, leaving 8 bases between them. The germline CDR1 and CDR2 sequences are SGHRS and YFSETQ. The CDR3 length is 11 residues. In nucleotides, the CDR3 is TGCGCCAGCAGCTTGGGGACTACCCAGTACTTC. This codes for CASSLGTTQYF.

The chain recombines TRBV9 with TRBJ1-1; no firm D call. Between the trimmed V and J ends, which lost 4 bases and 1 base, there was a span of 8 bases. CDR1 and CDR2 (germline): SGDLS, YYNGEE. The CDR3 loop spans 13 amino acids. The CDR3 loop reads CASSRGGNTEAFF. In nucleotides, the CDR3 is TGTGCCAGCAGCCGGGGAGGGAACACTGAAGCTTTCTTT.

The chain links TRBV5-1 to TRBJ2-7; 8 bases are shared with TRBD2. The length of the CDR3 is 17 residues. The ends lost 0 bases at V and 6 bases at J; junction bases unmatched: 14. Per germline, CDR1 SGHRS and CDR2 YFSETQ. Here the CDR3 DNA reads TGCGCCAGCAGCTTGGAACCCTTAAGCGGGGGATCGGGCGAGCAGTACTTC. It translates to CASSLEPLSGGSGEQYF.

The V call is TRBV3-1 (or the pseudogene TRBV3-2), the J call TRBJ1-1; tentatively, D is TRBD1 (5 bases). From germline, CDR1 is LGHDT and CDR2 YNNKEL (reference sequence). V lost 2 bases, J lost 11 bases, and 15 bases lay in between. This CDR3 region has 13 residues. The CDR3 DNA reads TGTGCCAGCAGCCAATCGGAGGCACGGGGGGCTTTCTTT. It encodes CASSQSEARGAFF.

The gene calls are TRBV10-3 and TRBJ2-3; D is perhaps TRBD2 (6 bases). Per germline, CDR1 ENHRY and CDR2 SYGVKD. Trimming shortened V by 3 bases and J by 8 bases, and 9 bases separated the two germline ends. This CDR3 is built from 12 residues. CDR3 sequence: CAISERGGTQYF. CDR3 nucleotide sequence: TGTGCCATCAGTGAAAGGGGAGGTACGCAGTATTTT.

The chain couples TRBV27 to TRBJ2-5; D is uncertain. Germline V gene lookup returns CDR1 MNHEY and CDR2 SMNVEV (reference sequence). The CDR3 runs to 16 residues. Deletions cut 1 base from V and 0 bases from J, with 12 bases between. This CDR3 is CASSLYAGTYQETQYF. Written as DNA, the CDR3 is TGTGCCAGCAGTTTATACGCCGGTACTTACCAAGAGACCCAGTACTTC.

The chain has TRBV4-3 and TRBJ2-7, with TRBD2 matching over 7 bases. V lost 1 base and J lost 4; bases outside the gene matches: 7. The CDR3 sequence is 15 residues long. Germline V gives CDR1 LGHNA, CDR2 YSLEER. Here the CDR3 DNA reads TGCGCCAGCAGCCAAGTACGCGGGAGCCCTTACGAGCAGTACTTC. The encoded protein is CASSQVRGSPYEQYF.

The chain employs TRBV5-1 and TRBJ2-7; TRBD1 might be the D (6 bases). The V gene lost 0 bases and the J gene lost 4 bases, with 11 bases spanning the gap. Germline values: CDR1 SGHRS, CDR2 YFSETQ. This CDR3 comprises 14 residues. This CDR3 is CASSLDRATYEQYF. CDR3 nucleotides: TGCGCCAGCAGCTTGGACAGGGCTACATACGAGCAGTACTTC.

For the CDR3, the DNA is TGTGCCAGCAGCCGGACTAGCGGGTACTACGAGCAGTACTTC. This encodes CASSRTSGYYEQYF. The V and J genes are TRBV6-5 and TRBJ2-7, with 11 bases matching TRBD2. The CDR3 has 14 amino acids. Germline V gene lookup returns CDR1 MNHEY and CDR2 SVGAGI. V gave up 6 bases and J gave up 3 bases; unmatched junction bases: 4.

The chain uses TRBV28 and TRBJ2-2, with TRBD2 as a possible D gene (5 bases). CDR1 and CDR2 from the germline V gene are MDHEN and SYDVKM. Trimming cost V 5 bases and J 5 bases, with 9 bases left between them. The length of the CDR3 is 13 residues. The CDR3 DNA follows: TGTGCCAGCAGTCCCTCGGGGACCGGGGAGCTGTTTTTT. Translation: CASSPSGTGELFF.

The chain combines TRBV7-9 with TRBJ2-5; TRBD2 matches at 8 bases. In germline, CDR1 is SEHNR, CDR2 FQNEAQ (reference sequence). V lost 8 bases and J lost 2; bases outside the gene matches: 10. The CDR3 is 15 residues long. CDR3 bases: TGTGCCAGCGGTTCGGGGCGGGGGGATCAAGAGACCCAGTACTTC. Protein: CASGSGRGDQETQYF.

The chain has TRBV7-9 and TRBJ2-1; 15 nucleotides match TRBD2. V lost 5 bases to trimming and J lost 8 bases; unmatched junction nucleotides: 10. CDR1 SEHNR and CDR2 FQNEAQ come from the germline V gene (reference sequence). There are 17 residues in the CDR3. The CDR3 DNA reads TGTGCCAGCAGCCGAGGACTAGCGGGAGGGCCGACGGATGAGCAGTTCTTC. As protein: CASSRGLAGGPTDEQFF.

The chain couples TRBV5-1 to TRBJ2-1; D ambiguous. The V end lost 5 bases, the J end lost 13 bases, and 13 bases lay between the germline ends. In germline, CDR1 is SGHRS, CDR2 YFSETQ. The CDR3 has 11 residues. CDR3 loop: CASSLDVRQFF. Here the CDR3 DNA reads TGCGCCAGCAGTCTAGACGTCAGACAGTTCTTC.

This chain uses TRBV11-2 with TRBJ2-5; tentatively, D is TRBD2 (5 bases). CDR1 and CDR2 (germline): SGHAT, FQNNGV. V lost 1 base and J 8 bases, leaving 11 bases between the germline ends. This CDR3 is 13 amino acids long. The chain's CDR3 is CASSLAGSQTQYF. DNA for the CDR3: TGTGCCAGCAGCTTAGCGGGGTCCCAAACCCAGTACTTC. Combining the CDR3 with reference TRBV11-2 and TRBJ2-5 gives the whole variable domain EAGVAQSPRYKIIEKRQSVAFWCNPISGHATLYWYQQILGQGPKLLIQFQNNGVVDDSQLPKDRFSAERLKGVDSTLKIQPAKLEDSAVYLCASSLAGSQTQYFGPGTRLLVL.

The rearrangement uses TRBV11-2 and TRBJ1-4; D is perhaps TRBD1 (5 bases). The CDR3 is made up of 15 amino acids. CDR1 and CDR2 (germline): SGHAT, FQNNGV. The germline V and J ends were trimmed by 4 bases and 4 bases, with 13 bases remaining between them. The CDR3 DNA reads TGTGCCAGCAGCTACAAGGGGTTTGGTAATGAAAAACTGTTTTTT. Translated, it gives CASSYKGFGNEKLFF.

The chain carries TRBV18 and TRBJ2-1; D is ambiguous. V shed 3 bases and J shed 0 bases, with 12 bases lying between them. The CDR3 covers 16 residues. CDR1 KGHSH and CDR2 LQKENI come from the germline V gene. This chain's CDR3 is CASSPELQSSYNEQFF. Here the CDR3 DNA reads TGTGCCAGCTCACCGGAGCTCCAGAGCTCCTACAATGAGCAGTTCTTC.

The J gene is TRBJ2-7, the V gene TRBV7-9; 9 nucleotides agree with TRBD1. The ends lost 5 bases at V and 3 bases at J; junction bases unmatched: 8. Germline V gives CDR1 SEHNR, CDR2 FQNEAQ (reference sequence). This CDR3 comprises 15 residues. The CDR3 sequence: CASSGTGPSDYEQYF. CDR3 bases: TGTGCCAGCAGCGGGACAGGGCCGTCCGACTACGAGCAGTACTTC.

V usage is TRBV6-2 or TRBV6-3 and J usage is TRBJ2-5; 8 bases match TRBD2. The J segment lost 2 bases and the V segment lost 4 bases, leaving 6 bases of the junction unmatched. Germline V lookup: CDR1 MNHEY, CDR2 SVGEGT. There are 15 residues in the CDR3. The CDR3 here is CASSSAGASQETQYF. In DNA form, the CDR3 reads TGTGCCAGCAGTTCAGCGGGGGCCTCTCAAGAGACCCAGTACTTC.

The chain carries TRBV7-2 and TRBJ1-1, with TRBD1 as a possible D gene (5 bases). CDR1 and CDR2 (germline): SGHTA, FQGNSA. V was clipped by 7 bases and J by 4 bases, with 19 bases between them. The CDR3 covers 15 residues. The CDR3: CASTPMAGVGTEAFF. The CDR3 DNA reads as TGTGCCAGCACCCCCATGGCGGGGGTCGGCACTGAAGCTTTCTTT.

The gene calls are TRBV7-2 and TRBJ2-7, with D possibly TRBD1 on 5 matching bases. CDR3 size: 13 residues. Germline V gives CDR1 SGHTA, CDR2 FQGNSA. The ends were cut back, 3 bases at V and 7 bases at J, with 13 bases in the middle. CDR3 region: CASSFQGLGEQYF. The CDR3 DNA reads TGTGCCAGCAGCTTTCAGGGCCTCGGGGAGCAGTACTTC.

The gene calls are TRBV5-1 and TRBJ2-7; D is undetermined. Trimming removed 4 bases from V and 3 bases from J, with 8 bases in between. In germline, CDR1 is SGHRS, CDR2 YFSETQ. The CDR3 extends over 12 amino acids. The CDR3 sequence is CASSPNYYEQYF. CDR3 nucleotides: TGCGCCAGCAGCCCAAACTACTACGAGCAGTACTTC.

The chain uses TRBV9 and TRBJ2-3; no clear D gene. V lost 4 bases to trimming and J lost 6 bases, with 9 bases between them. The CDR3 runs to 12 residues. Germline V gene sequence: CDR1 SGDLS, CDR2 YYNGEE. The CDR3 bases are TGTGCCAGCAGCCCCCTCAGGGATACGCAGTATTTT. Translated: CASSPLRDTQYF.

The chain couples TRBV19 to TRBJ2-7; a weak D match, TRBD2 (6 bases). V shed 4 bases and J shed 2 bases, with 12 bases lying between them. Germline V gives CDR1 LNHDA, CDR2 SQIVND (reference sequence). The CDR3 contains 14 residues. The CDR3: CASSSAGGTYEQYF. CDR3 sequence (DNA): TGTGCCAGTAGTAGCGCCGGAGGGACCTACGAGCAGTACTTC.

The CDR3 coding sequence is TGTGCCAGCAGCTTAGCGGGGCTAGCGGGAGGCTTCTCCTACGAGCAGTACTTC. Protein product: CASSLAGLAGGFSYEQYF. The chain employs TRBV7-9 and TRBJ2-7, with 11 bases matching TRBD2. Germline CDR1 reads SEHNR; CDR2 reads FQNEAQ (reference sequence). CDR3 size: 18 residues. J lost 0 bases, V lost 0 bases, and 7 bases had no gene match.

In DNA, the CDR3 is TGTGCCAGTAGTATCGGACAGCTAGCCTACGAGCAGTACTTC. This gives the protein CASSIGQLAYEQYF. The chain uses TRBV19 and TRBJ2-7; D may be TRBD1 (6 bases). Germline V lookup: CDR1 LNHDA, CDR2 SQIVND (reference sequence). This CDR3 region has 14 residues. Deletions cut 3 bases from V and 2 bases from J, with 11 bases between. Drawing the rest from reference TRBV19 and TRBJ2-7, the complete variable domain is DGGITQSPKYLFRKEGQNVTLSCEQNLNHDAMYWYRQDPGQGLRLIYYSQIVNDFQKGDIAEGYSVSREKKESFPLTVTSAQKNPTAFYLCASSIGQLAYEQYFGPGTRLTVT.

The V and J genes are TRBV4-1 and TRBJ1-1; D is undetermined. From germline, CDR1 is MGHRA and CDR2 YSYEKL. Trimming pared 1 base from V and 1 base from J, leaving 4 bases between. This CDR3 spans 13 amino acids. The CDR3 region has the DNA TGCGCCAGCAGCCAAGCCAGGAACACTGAAGCTTTCTTT. Protein sequence: CASSQARNTEAFF.

This sequence joins TRBV12-3 or TRBV12-4 and TRBJ2-7; the match to TRBD2 covers 9 bases. The ends lost 5 bases at V and 4 bases at J; junction bases unmatched: 3. This CDR3 comprises 13 residues. DNA of the CDR3: TGTGCCAGCAGTACTAGCGGGCTTTACGAGCAGTACTTC. Translated: CASSTSGLYEQYF.